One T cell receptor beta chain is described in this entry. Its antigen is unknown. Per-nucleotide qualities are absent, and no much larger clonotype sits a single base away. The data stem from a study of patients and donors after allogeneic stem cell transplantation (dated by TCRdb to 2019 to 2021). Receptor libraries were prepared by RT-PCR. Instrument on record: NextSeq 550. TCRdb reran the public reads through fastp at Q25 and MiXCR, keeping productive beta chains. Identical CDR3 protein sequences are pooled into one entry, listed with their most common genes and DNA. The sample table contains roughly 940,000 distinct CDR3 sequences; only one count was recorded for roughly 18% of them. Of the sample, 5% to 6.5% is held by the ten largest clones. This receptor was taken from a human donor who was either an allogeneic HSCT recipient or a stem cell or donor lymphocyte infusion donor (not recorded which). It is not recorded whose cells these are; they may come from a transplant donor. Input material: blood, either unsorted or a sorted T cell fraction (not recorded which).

CDR3 reads: CATSTWDSQISPLHF. The bases read TGTGCCACCAGCACCTGGGACAGCCAAATTTCACCCCTCCACTTT. The rearrangement joined TRBV15 to TRBJ1-6, and 7 bases in between align with TRBD1. The germline V gene encodes CDR1 LNHNV and CDR2 YYDKDF (reference sequence). Germline trimming: 4 bases from V, 9 bases from J; junction bases outside gene matches: 9. The CDR3 runs 15 amino acids, cysteine and phenylalanine included. The sequence is cut down to CDR3 DNA, 45 bases in frame from base 1.